The 18 T cell receptor beta chains given below trace back to one sample, sequenced in a study of cytomegalovirus exposure and HLA in healthy donors. PCR used 60 Vbeta primers and 13 Jbeta primers. Profiling relied on immunoSEQ multiplex PCR, and the TCRdb table lists in-frame clones only, not all of them. The table lists around 140,000 clones, 60% to 85% of them singletons, with 1.2% to 1.5% in the top ten. Sequenced sample: PBMCs. These receptors all come from a woman in her 40s in good health and CMV-seronegative.

The rearrangement uses TRBV6-1 and TRBJ2-1; no clear D. This CDR3 has 13 residues. With 0 bases removed from V and 5 bases from J, the gap between germline ends came to 5 bases. From germline, CDR1 is MNHNS and CDR2 SASEGT. The CDR3 DNA reads as TGTGCCAGCAGTGAAGCGAAGCACAATGAGCAGTTCTTC. As protein: CASSEAKHNEQFF.

V usage is TRBV5-1 and J usage is TRBJ1-4; weak D call: TRBD1 (6 bases). Germline V CDR1 and CDR2: SGHRS, YFSETQ. The CDR3 loop spans 13 amino acids. V shed 1 base and J shed 7 bases, with 8 bases lying between them. Here the CDR3 DNA reads TGCGCCAGCAGCTTGACAGGGAGTGAAAAACTGTTTTTT. This gives the protein CASSLTGSEKLFF.

The chain links TRBV5-4 to TRBJ1-6; TRBD1 might be the D (6 bases). The germline V and J ends were trimmed by 4 bases and 10 bases, with 24 bases remaining between them. The CDR3 contains 17 residues. CDR1 is SGHNT, CDR2 YYREEE, per germline (reference sequence). The CDR3 region is CASSPTNGQGKWSPLHF. Here the CDR3 DNA reads TGTGCCAGCAGCCCCACTAACGGTCAGGGGAAGTGGTCACCCCTCCACTTT.

The rearrangement uses TRBV5-1 and TRBJ2-1; 11 nucleotides align to TRBD2. V trimming: 6 bases; J trimming: 5 bases; junction bases outside the gene matches: 7. This CDR3 comprises 15 residues. Germline V CDR1 and CDR2: SGHRS, YFSETQ. DNA of the CDR3: TGCGCCAGCACTTGGGTTAGCGGGGGGGACAATGAGCAGTTCTTC. As protein: CASTWVSGGDNEQFF.

This clone was seen more than once but under ten times. V is TRBV6-6 and J is TRBJ1-2, with D perhaps TRBD1 (6 bases). From germline, CDR1 is MNHNY and CDR2 SVGAGI (reference sequence). Trimming took off 10 bases at V and 4 bases at J, with 19 bases between the two ends. This CDR3 contains 14 residues. The DNA for the CDR3 is TGTGCCACTCTTCGGGGGGCGGAGACCTATGGCTACACCTTC. Its translation is CATLRGAETYGYTF.

A single count supports this clone. The chain employs TRBV7-9 and TRBJ2-3; TRBD1 might be the D (6 bases). There are 16 residues in the CDR3. Germline CDR1 and CDR2: SEHNR and FQNEAQ (reference sequence). V was trimmed by 5 bases and J by 1 base, leaving 16 bases between them. The CDR3 spells CASSPPGAWGTDTQYF. In DNA, the CDR3 is TGTGCCAGCAGCCCACCAGGGGCTTGGGGCACAGATACGCAGTATTTT.

This chain joins TRBV6-5 and TRBJ1-5; possibly TRBD1 for D (5 bases). There are 15 residues in the CDR3. The germline V gene has CDR1 MNHEY and CDR2 SVGAGI. V lost 0 bases and J 9 bases, leaving 15 bases between the germline ends. CDR3 DNA sequence: TGTGCCAGCAGTTACTCGTCAGGGCCTGTGTGGCCCCAGCATTTT. It translates to CASSYSSGPVWPQHF.

This clone occurred a few times. The chain combines TRBV9 with TRBJ2-3, with D perhaps TRBD2 (6 bases). V dropped 0 bases and J dropped 2 bases, with 10 bases sitting between them. CDR1 SGDLS and CDR2 YYNGEE come from the germline V gene. CDR3 length: 15 amino acids. CDR3 coding DNA: TGTGCCAGCAGCGTAGGTTGGGGGGTCACAGATACGCAGTATTTT. Amino acid sequence: CASSVGWGVTDTQYF.

In this sample, this clone turned up once. The chain carries TRBV7-9 and TRBJ2-2; D perhaps matches TRBD2 (6 bases). CDR3 length: 15 residues. Germline CDR1 reads SEHNR; CDR2 reads FQNEAQ (reference sequence). V lost 6 bases, J lost 4 bases, and 15 bases lay in between. The CDR3 reads CASSSGTGSTGELFF. The CDR3 DNA reads TGTGCCAGCAGTTCCGGGACTGGTTCCACCGGGGAGCTGTTTTTT.

V usage is TRBV28 and J usage is TRBJ1-5; D possibly corresponds to TRBD1 (6 bases). V dropped 7 bases and J dropped 6 bases, with 13 bases sitting between them. The CDR3 is 13 residues long. Per germline, CDR1 MDHEN and CDR2 SYDVKM. The CDR3 DNA reads as TGTGCCAGCACCGACCCAGGGGTTCAGCCCCAGCATTTT. It encodes CASTDPGVQPQHF. The full variable domain, its missing parts supplied by reference TRBV28 and TRBJ1-5, is DVKVTQSSRYLVKRTGEKVFLECVQDMDHENMFWYRQDPGLGLRLIYFSYDVKMKEKGDIPEGYSVSREKKERFSLILESASTNQTSMYLCASTDPGVQPQHFGDGTRLSIL.

The CDR3 is CASSLVFAGRNTIYF. For the CDR3, the DNA is TGTGCCAGCAGCTTAGTTTTTGCAGGGAGAAACACCATATATTTT. The chain recombines TRBV7-9 with TRBJ1-3, with a weak D call TRBD1 (5 bases). This CDR3 has 15 residues. Germline V gene sequence: CDR1 SEHNR, CDR2 FQNEAQ (reference sequence). The V end lost 1 base, the J end lost 5 bases, and 12 bases lay between the germline ends.

The rearrangement uses TRBV4-3 and TRBJ1-5, with TRBD1 as a possible D gene (6 bases). V lost 1 base, J lost 7 bases, and 8 bases lay in between. This CDR3 comprises 13 residues. Germline assignment: CDR1 LGHNA and CDR2 YSLEER. The CDR3 protein is CASSQGRGQPQHF. DNA for the CDR3: TGCGCCAGCAGCCAAGGTAGGGGGCAGCCCCAGCATTTT.

The chain joins TRBV7-9 to TRBJ2-7, with D tentatively TRBD2 (6 bases). The CDR3 loop spans 12 amino acids. V was shortened by 3 bases and J by 5 bases, with 8 bases between the two germline ends. The germline CDR1 and CDR2 sequences are SEHNR and FQNEAQ (reference sequence). CDR3 protein: CASSFSGNEQYF. CDR3 nucleotides: TGTGCCAGCAGCTTTAGCGGAAACGAGCAGTACTTC.

The rearrangement links TRBV5-4 to TRBJ1-2; D is unresolved. Germline V lookup: CDR1 SGHNT, CDR2 YYREEE (reference sequence). Deletions cut 0 bases from V and 5 bases from J, with 14 bases between. The CDR3 contains 15 residues. This CDR3 reads CASSLEVGEWYGYTF. The CDR3 DNA reads TGTGCCAGCAGCTTGGAAGTCGGGGAATGGTATGGCTACACCTTC.

For the CDR3, the DNA is TGTGCCAGCAGTCTGACGGCGGGAACTAATGAAAAACTGTTTTTT. Translation gives CASSLTAGTNEKLFF. The chain has TRBV6-5 and TRBJ1-4; D not resolved. The V end lost 5 bases, the J end lost 1 base, and 11 bases lay between the germline ends. The CDR3 is made up of 15 amino acids. Germline lookup yields CDR1 MNHEY and CDR2 SVGAGI.

The V and J genes are TRBV29-1 and TRBJ2-2, with TRBD1 identical over 7 bases. Germline CDR1 reads SQVTM; CDR2 reads ANQGSEA. The CDR3 runs to 14 residues. V shed 6 bases, J shed 2 bases, and the junction held 6 bases outside the gene matches. The CDR3: CSVTGTENTGELFF. The CDR3 bases are TGCAGCGTGACCGGGACAGAAAACACCGGGGAGCTGTTTTTT.

This clone has just one count. J is TRBJ2-5 and V is TRBV5-1, with 11 positions matching TRBD1. Per germline, CDR1 SGHRS and CDR2 YFSETQ. V shed 4 bases, J shed 5 bases, and the junction held 7 bases outside the gene matches. The CDR3 is 15 amino acids. The CDR3 sequence: CASSGGQGAMETQYF. The CDR3 DNA sequence: TGCGCCAGCAGCGGAGGACAGGGGGCGATGGAGACCCAGTACTTC.

The CDR3 loop is CASSFRLGTGFGSDTQYF. For the CDR3, the DNA is TGTGCCAGCAGTTTTAGGTTGGGGACAGGGTTTGGTTCGGATACGCAGTATTTT. The chain uses TRBV28 and TRBJ2-3; 9 bases are shared with TRBD1. Germline lookup yields CDR1 MDHEN and CDR2 SYDVKM. This CDR3 spans 18 amino acids. The trim removed 3 bases at V and 6 bases at J, leaving 16 bases unmatched. Full variable domain (outside the CDR3, taken from reference TRBV28 and TRBJ2-3): DVKVTQSSRYLVKRTGEKVFLECVQDMDHENMFWYRQDPGLGLRLIYFSYDVKMKEKGDIPEGYSVSREKKERFSLILESASTNQTSMYLCASSFRLGTGFGSDTQYFGPGTRLTVL.